This T cell receptor beta chain derives from a study of shared clonotypes between healthy human individuals. With respect to this clone: Its antigen remains unidentified.

For every subset, genomic DNA was evenly distributed across several immunoSEQ plates. The method was immunoSEQ multiplex PCR; TCRdb's version includes in-frame clones alone and lacks a portion of them. This table has about 610,000 clones, 95% to 97% appearing once. General observations from the study: It was observed that 5% to 6% of naive CD4 clonotypes were shared across several donors.

Germline V gives CDR1 SEHNR, CDR2 FQNEAQ (reference sequence). V lost 1 base, J lost 0 bases, and 10 bases stayed unmatched. The CDR3 contains 19 residues. Selected positively for CCR7 and CD45RO-negative, naive CD8 cells excluded terminally differentiated effector memory CD45RA+ cells. All donors were healthy HIV-negative adults lacking recent acute infections or vaccinations. This TCR came from a woman aged 30 to 39 in good health. This rearrangement joins TRBV7-9 to TRBJ2-2; the match to TRBD1 covers 8 bases. The specimen was naive CD8+ T cells sorted from blood. CDR3 DNA: TGTGCCAGCAGCTTAGGGGGACAGGCTTCCGTCGCGAACACCGGGGAGCTGTTTTTT. Translating gives CASSLGGQASVANTGELFF.